These 5 T cell receptor beta chains came from one sample sequenced in a study of response to subunit inactivated influenza vaccine. Each CDR3 protein is one row after TCRdb ran MiXCR on the RT-PCR reads. The sample lists under 850,000 distinct CDR3 sequences, less than 20% occurring once. The starting material was PBMCs from blood, obtained more than 4 days after vaccination. All receptors derive from a man aged 50-60 years who received an inactivated influenza vaccine.

The chain has TRBV10-3 and TRBJ1-1; 7 nucleotides match TRBD1. The germline V gene has CDR1 ENHRY and CDR2 SYGVKD. J lost 5 bases, V lost 9 bases, and 9 bases had no gene match. The CDR3 contains 13 residues. Written as DNA, the CDR3 is TGTGCCATGGCCAGGGGGTATGGGACTGAAGCTTTCTTT. This gives the protein CAMARGYGTEAFF.

This clonotype was observed a handful of times. This chain links TRBV6-2 or TRBV6-3 with TRBJ2-3, with D possibly matching TRBD2 (6 bases). Per the germline V gene, CDR1 is MNHEY and CDR2 is SVGEGT. The CDR3 contains 16 residues. V lost 0 bases, J lost 4 bases, and 14 bases lay in between. CDR3 DNA sequence: TGTGCCAGCAGTTACTCAGCCCTAGCGCCCGCAGATACGCAGTATTTT. It encodes CASSYSALAPADTQYF.

This clonotype was detected a few times. The genes are TRBV20-1 and TRBJ2-7; D possibly uses TRBD1 or TRBD2 (6 bases each). CDR1 and CDR2 from the germline V gene are DFQATT and SNEGSKA (reference sequence). Trimming pared 3 bases from V and 2 bases from J, leaving 8 bases between. The CDR3 is 12 amino acids. The CDR3 sequence: CSASGGPYEQYF. Here the CDR3 DNA reads TGCAGTGCTAGCGGGGGCCCCTACGAGCAGTACTTC.

The V and J genes are TRBV6-2 or TRBV6-3 and TRBJ2-1, with D tentatively TRBD1 (5 bases). CDR3 length: 14 amino acids. Trimming removed 4 bases from V and 2 bases from J, with 9 bases in between. The germline V gene has CDR1 MNHEY and CDR2 SVGEGT. The CDR3 DNA is TGTGCCAGCAGTTCGTCAGGGCCCTACAATGAGCAGTTCTTC. It translates to CASSSSGPYNEQFF.

The J gene is TRBJ2-3, the V gene TRBV29-1, with a possible D match to TRBD1 (6 bases). The CDR3 runs 14 residues. The V end was cut by 4 bases, the J end by 6 bases, with 17 bases between. Germline CDR1 SQVTM, CDR2 ANQGSEA. CDR3 DNA: TGCAGCGTTGTGAGGGGGAGTCCCAGGGATACGCAGTATTTT. Encoded protein: CSVVRGSPRDTQYF.